The rows below give T cell receptor beta chains drawn from one sample of a study of blood T cell repertoires in COVID-19. Produced via immunoSEQ multiplex PCR; TCRdb's table is partial and in-frame only. Of under 75,000 clones in the sample, about 78% were seen once. Sample: peripheral blood. These receptor sequences come from a woman older than 75 with acute or convalescent COVID-19. Both conserved end residues are part of each CDR3. A D gene is named only where the DNA matches it firmly.

TRBJ2-1 | TRBD2 | TRBV19 | CASSTGLAGGGNEQFF
TRBJ1-2 | TRBD1 | TRBV28 | CASSFATPRQGRSIHGYGYTF
TRBJ2-1 | TRBD2 | TRBV27 | CASKLAGVGNEQFF
TRBJ1-1 | TRBD1 | TRBV6-4 | CASSLGQGAKAFF
TRBJ1-1 | . | TRBV27 | CASSLYRDTEAFF
TRBJ2-3 | . | TRBV11-2 | CASSPRAGTGAGTDTQYF
TRBJ2-7 | . | TRBV5-1 | CASSESGTRSYEQYF
TRBJ2-1 | TRBD2 | TRBV7-2 | CASSSPRGLAGETYNEQFF
TRBJ1-2 | TRBD1 | TRBV6-5 | CASRTGQGAGGYTF
TRBJ1-5 | TRBD1 | TRBV19 | CASRGQGDQPQHF
TRBJ1-3 | . | TRBV29-1 | CSVDGLMGNTIYF
TRBJ2-7 | TRBD2 | TRBV6-5 | CASRSSGGGEQYF
TRBJ1-1 | . | TRBV28 | CASSFSSEAFF
TRBJ2-1 | TRBD2 | TRBV12-5 | CATTTGTSLNEQFF
TRBJ2-5 | TRBD1 | TRBV7-3 | CASSLGQGETQYF
TRBJ2-5 | . | TRBV5-1 | CASSLEGQETQYF
TRBJ2-1 | . | TRBV18 | CASSPQTENEQFF
TRBJ1-1 | TRBD1 | TRBV3-1/TRBV3-2 | CASSQAGGSTEAFF
TRBJ2-5 | TRBD1 | TRBV5-6 | CASSSTGTGTETQYF
TRBJ2-1 | TRBD2 | TRBV5-1 | CASSLDRTRTEQFF
TRBJ1-2 | TRBD1 | TRBV19 | CASSVQGANYGYTF
TRBJ2-3 | TRBD1 | TRBV24-1 | CATSRQGLDTGTQYF
TRBJ2-6 | . | TRBV28 | CASRPGGAGANVLTF
TRBJ1-2 | TRBD1 | TRBV5-1 | CASSDRGQRGYTF
TRBJ2-5 | TRBD1 | TRBV7-2 | CASSLTGAKETQYF
TRBJ2-1 | . | TRBV14 | CASSPYSGSYNEQFF
TRBJ1-2 | . | TRBV11-2 | CASSLELAQSVAGYTF